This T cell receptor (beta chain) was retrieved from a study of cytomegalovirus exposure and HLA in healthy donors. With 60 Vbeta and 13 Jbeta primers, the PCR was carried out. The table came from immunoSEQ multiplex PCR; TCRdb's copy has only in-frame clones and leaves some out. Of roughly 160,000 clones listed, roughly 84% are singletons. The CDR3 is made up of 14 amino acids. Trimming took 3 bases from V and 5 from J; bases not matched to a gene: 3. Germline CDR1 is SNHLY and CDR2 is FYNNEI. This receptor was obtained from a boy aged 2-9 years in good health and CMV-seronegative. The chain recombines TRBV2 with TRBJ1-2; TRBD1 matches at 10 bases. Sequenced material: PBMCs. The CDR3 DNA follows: TGTGCCAGCAGTGATCGGGGACAGGGGTATGGCTACACCTTC. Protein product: CASSDRGQGYGYTF.